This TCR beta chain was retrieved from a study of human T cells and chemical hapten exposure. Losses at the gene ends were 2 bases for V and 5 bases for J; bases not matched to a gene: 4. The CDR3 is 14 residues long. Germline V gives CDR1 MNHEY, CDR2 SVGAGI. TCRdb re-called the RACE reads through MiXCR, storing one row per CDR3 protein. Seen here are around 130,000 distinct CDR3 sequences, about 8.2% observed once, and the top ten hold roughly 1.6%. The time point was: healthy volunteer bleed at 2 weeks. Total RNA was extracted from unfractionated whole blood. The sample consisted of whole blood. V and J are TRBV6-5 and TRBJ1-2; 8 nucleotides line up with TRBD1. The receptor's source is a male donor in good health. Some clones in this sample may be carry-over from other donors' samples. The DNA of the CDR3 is TGTGCCAGCAGTTACCGGACAGGGTTTTATGGCTACACCTTC. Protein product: CASSYRTGFYGYTF.